The next 13 T cell receptor beta chains were all read from a single sample in a study of low-dose radiotherapy and immunotherapy resistance in tumors. cDNA synthesis used a TRAV/TRBV-specific primer set for both chains. The PCR that amplified TCRs ran for 15 to 25 cycles, relying on a constant-region primer and a V-primer adapter. TCRdb ran MiXCR on the reads and lists one entry per CDR3 protein. The top ten clones hold less than 1.5% of a sample with under 90,000 distinct CDR3 sequences, 15% to 20% of them seen once. Sample time point: after trial treatment. As for treatment: LDRT plus nivolumab, ipilimumab, low-dose cyclophosphamide and aspirin (RACIN trial). Sequencing used PBMCs, obtained after low-dose radiotherapy plus immunotherapy. The receptors stem from a male donor with prostate cancer.

The table lists this clonotype with many counts. This rearrangement joins TRBV15 to TRBJ1-4; D might be TRBD1 (5 bases). The CDR3 sequence is 15 residues long. The V and J ends lost 0 bases and 5 bases respectively, with 10 bases between them. Germline-derived CDR1 and CDR2 are LNHNV and YYDKDF (reference sequence). CDR3 sequence (DNA): TGTGCCACCAGCAGAGATCGACAGAGGAATGAAAAACTGTTTTTT. Its protein product is CATSRDRQRNEKLFF.

The gene calls are TRBV4-1 and TRBJ2-2; TRBD2 agrees at 7 bases. CDR1 and CDR2 (germline): MGHRA, YSYEKL. Germline trimming cut 4 bases from V and 4 bases from J; bases unmatched to any gene: 9. The CDR3 is 16 amino acids. CDR3 in amino acids: CASSPSGGSGTGELFF. CDR3 nucleotides: TGCGCCAGCAGCCCCTCCGGGGGGAGTGGCACCGGGGAGCTGTTTTTT.

CDR3 region: CASSYSWNEKLFF. In DNA form, the CDR3 reads TGTGCCAGCAGTTACTCTTGGAATGAAAAACTGTTTTTT. The rearrangement joins TRBV6-5 to TRBJ1-4; no clear D. The V and J ends lost 0 bases and 5 bases respectively, with 4 bases between them. This CDR3 is 13 amino acids long. The V gene's germline CDR1 is MNHEY and CDR2 SVGAGI.

In its sample, this clonotype was seen many times. This chain joins TRBV14 and TRBJ2-7, with unresolved D. V lost 4 bases, J lost 7 bases, and 11 bases lay in between. The CDR3 has 12 amino acids. CDR1 SGHDN and CDR2 FVKESK come from the germline V gene. In nucleotides, the CDR3 is TGTGCCAGCAGCCCCAAAGGAGCTGAGCAGTACTTC. Amino acids: CASSPKGAEQYF.

The V call is TRBV5-1, the J call TRBJ2-7, with D tentatively TRBD1 or TRBD2 (5 bases each). Trimming removed 5 bases at V and 7 bases at J, with 19 bases between. Germline V lookup: CDR1 SGHRS, CDR2 YFSETQ. The CDR3 has 14 amino acids. CDR3 coding DNA: TGCGCCAGCAGTACCGGGACGCCATCGGGGGAGCAGTACTTC. Translated: CASSTGTPSGEQYF. Using reference TRBV5-1 and TRBJ2-7 for the parts outside the CDR3, the full variable domain is KAGVTQTPRYLIKTRGQQVTLSCSPISGHRSVSWYQQTPGQGLQFLFEYFSETQRNKGNFPGRFSGRQFSNSRSEMNVSTLELGDSALYLCASSTGTPSGEQYFGPGTRLTVT.

This clonotype was seen ten or more times. This sequence joins TRBV7-9 and TRBJ1-5; D gene ambiguous. This CDR3 comprises 13 residues. Per the germline V gene, CDR1 is SEHNR and CDR2 is FQNEAQ (reference sequence). Between the trimmed V and J ends, which lost 3 bases and 7 bases, there was a span of 10 bases. The CDR3 bases are TGTGCCAGCAGCTTTGGAGGTGGGCAGCCCCAGCATTTT. Translating it yields CASSFGGGQPQHF.

V is TRBV6-2 or TRBV6-3 and J is TRBJ2-1; 11 positions agree with TRBD2. Germline V gives CDR1 MNHEY, CDR2 SVGEGT. J gave up 4 bases and V 9 bases, and 5 bases lay outside the gene matches. This CDR3 is built from 14 residues. CDR3: CASQGTSGYNEQFF. The CDR3 DNA reads as TGTGCCAGTCAAGGGACTAGCGGTTACAATGAGCAGTTCTTC.

Remarks on this clonotype: This likely came from a read error, as a far larger clone is one base away. This rearrangement joins TRBV7-2 to TRBJ2-5; 7 bases agree with TRBD2. The CDR3 runs to 15 residues. The V and J ends lost 5 bases and 14 bases, in that order; junction bases with no gene match: 20. Germline V gene lookup returns CDR1 SGHTA and CDR2 FQGNSA. The CDR3: CASSRPSSGTYEHYF. Here the CDR3 DNA reads TGTGCCAGCAGCCGTCCCTCTAGCGGAACCTACGAGCATTACTTC.

This clonotype has a count of ten or more. The chain combines TRBV3-1 with TRBJ2-2, with D tentatively TRBD1 or TRBD2 (6 bases each). This CDR3 is built from 13 residues. Germline CDR1 reads LGHDT; CDR2 reads YNNKEL (reference sequence). V lost 3 bases and J 6 bases, leaving 8 bases between the germline ends. The CDR3 sequence: CASSQEGAGELFF. In nucleotides, the CDR3 is TGTGCCAGCAGCCAGGAGGGGGCCGGGGAGCTGTTTTTT.

The chain combines TRBV5-4 with TRBJ2-5, with 9 bases aligning to TRBD2. J was trimmed by 2 bases and V by 4 bases; bases with no gene match: 9. The CDR3 loop spans 16 amino acids. Germline-derived CDR1 and CDR2 are SGHNT and YYREEE (reference sequence). DNA of the CDR3: TGTGCCAGCAGCCCGACGGCTAGCGGGGCTCAAGAGACCCAGTACTTC. Protein product: CASSPTASGAQETQYF.

This clonotype was detected a few times. This rearrangement joins TRBV28 to TRBJ2-1; D possibly corresponds to TRBD2 (6 bases). V gave up 7 bases and J gave up 4 bases, with 14 bases separating them. CDR3 length: 14 amino acids. Germline CDR1 MDHEN, CDR2 SYDVKM. The CDR3 sequence is CASKRTGLYNEQFF. CDR3 nucleotide sequence: TGTGCCAGCAAGAGGACGGGACTGTACAATGAGCAGTTCTTC.

This clonotype has at least ten counts. The rearrangement joins TRBV20-1 to TRBJ2-3, with 13 nucleotides matching TRBD2. Germline-derived CDR1 and CDR2 are DFQATT and SNEGSKA (reference sequence). CDR3 length: 15 amino acids. Trimming took 5 bases from V and 5 from J; bases not matched to a gene: 7. In DNA, the CDR3 is TGCAGTGCTCCGGGACTAGCGGGAATGCAAGATACGCAGTATTTT. Its protein is CSAPGLAGMQDTQYF.

Concerning this clonotype itself: This likely reflects a read error, since a far larger clone is one base away. The CDR3 DNA reads as TGTGCCAGCGACCTAGGGGGCAACACAGATACGCAGTATTTT. Its translation: CASDLGGNTDTQYF. The chain combines TRBV19 with TRBJ2-3; 7 bases agree with TRBD1. V lost 9 bases, J lost 2 bases, and 8 bases stayed unmatched. CDR3 length equals 14 residues. Germline CDR1 LNHDA, CDR2 SQIVND (reference sequence).